The 28 T cell receptor beta chains presented below share a single source sample, sequenced in a study of graft-versus-host responses after intestinal transplantation. Processing was applied to graft tissue in order to liberate intraepithelial and lamina propria lymphocytes. Only in-frame clones appear in the TCRdb table, and some are missing; sequencing was by immunoSEQ multiplex PCR. The sample holds approximately 15,000 clones; roughly 82% are singletons and the top ten take approximately 4.1%. The source was ileum tissue, collected roughly 28 days after intestinal transplant. Source of these receptors: a human patient who received an intestinal transplant, so some T cells may come from the graft donor.

This clone was seen a handful of times. The chain is built from TRBV6-4 and TRBJ1-4; TRBD1 might be the D (6 bases). Trimming pared 3 bases from V and 7 bases from J, leaving 12 bases between. This CDR3 spans 14 amino acids. The germline gives CDR1 MRHNA, CDR2 SNTAGT. CDR3 amino acids: CASSEQGGGEKLFF. The CDR3 DNA reads as TGTGCCAGCAGTGAACAGGGTGGTGGTGAAAAACTGTTTTTT.

The chain recombines TRBV14 with TRBJ2-1; 12 nucleotides match TRBD1. V was clipped by 4 bases and J by 7 bases; unmatched bases: 8. CDR1 is SGHDN, CDR2 FVKESK, per germline. The CDR3 runs 16 residues. CDR3 sequence (DNA): TGTGCCAGCAGCCCCATAACGGGACAGGGGGCGAATGAGCAGTTCTTC. It is translated as CASSPITGQGANEQFF.

The chain is built from TRBV7-8 and TRBJ2-1, with 10 nucleotides matching TRBD1. CDR3 size: 17 residues. Germline-derived CDR1 and CDR2 are SGHVS and FQNEAQ. V lost 0 bases to trimming and J lost 7 bases; unmatched junction nucleotides: 9. CDR3 in DNA: TGTGCCAGCAGCTTAGCCCCCGAGGGACAGGGGCTGAATGAGCAGTTCTTC. This sequence encodes CASSLAPEGQGLNEQFF.

The chain joins TRBV9 to TRBJ2-1, with 10 nucleotides matching TRBD1. Germline CDR1 SGDLS, CDR2 YYNGEE. The CDR3 contains 16 residues. Trimming cost V 3 bases and J 4 bases; bases outside gene matches: 7. The CDR3 here is CASSARQGASYNEQFF. DNA for the CDR3: TGTGCCAGCAGCGCCAGACAGGGGGCCTCTTACAATGAGCAGTTCTTC.

The chain couples TRBV9 to TRBJ2-3; TRBD1 agrees at 9 bases. The CDR3 is 14 amino acids. CDR1 SGDLS and CDR2 YYNGEE come from the germline V gene. The J segment lost 5 bases and the V segment lost 3 bases, leaving 4 bases of the junction unmatched. In nucleotides, the CDR3 is TGTGCCAGCAGCGGGGGACAGGGCCGAGATACGCAGTATTTT. Its protein is CASSGGQGRDTQYF.

This chain joins TRBV5-6 and TRBJ1-2, with TRBD1 matching 12 bases. CDR1 SGHDT and CDR2 YYEEEE come from the germline V gene. V lost 6 bases, J lost 8 bases, and 11 bases stayed unmatched. This CDR3 spans 15 amino acids. The CDR3 coding sequence is TGTGCCAGCATGACCGGGACAGGGGGCGCGTGGGGCTACACCTTC. This codes for CASMTGTGGAWGYTF.

CDR3 amino acids: CASSSPKGVAGELFF. The CDR3 bases are TGTGCCAGCAGCTCCCCTAAGGGGGTAGCCGGGGAGCTGTTTTTT. This sequence joins TRBV5-6 and TRBJ2-2; possible D gene TRBD1, 6 bases. Per germline, CDR1 SGHDT and CDR2 YYEEEE. The CDR3 totals 15 residues. V lost 3 bases and J lost 6, with 15 bases in between.

This chain connects TRBV14 to TRBJ1-1; 7 positions agree with TRBD1. The J segment lost 4 bases and the V segment lost 0 bases, leaving 8 bases of the junction unmatched. The CDR3 sequence is 16 residues long. Germline V CDR1 and CDR2: SGHDN, FVKESK. This CDR3 reads CASSQEFRGSGTEAFF. In DNA, the CDR3 is TGTGCCAGCAGCCAAGAGTTCAGGGGGTCGGGCACTGAAGCTTTCTTT.

DNA of the CDR3: TGTGCCAGCGGACTCAACACAGATACGCAGTATTTT. Protein product: CASGLNTDTQYF. The chain couples TRBV6-5 to TRBJ2-3; weak D call: TRBD2 (5 bases). The CDR3 totals 12 residues. V was shortened by 8 bases and J by 2 bases, with 8 bases between the two germline ends. CDR1 is MNHEY and CDR2 is SVGAGI in the germline V gene.

The V gene is TRBV7-9, the J gene TRBJ2-3; D is uncertain. V shed 5 bases and J shed 0 bases, with 6 bases lying between them. Germline lookup yields CDR1 SEHNR and CDR2 FQNEAQ (reference sequence). This CDR3 has 13 residues. The CDR3 reads CASSHYSTDTQYF. In DNA, the CDR3 is TGTGCCAGCAGCCACTACAGCACAGATACGCAGTATTTT.

This clone was recorded once. The chain recombines TRBV28 with TRBJ1-6, with D possibly being TRBD1 (6 bases). V gave up 6 bases and J gave up 0 bases, with 12 bases separating them. CDR3 size: 16 residues. CDR1 MDHEN and CDR2 SYDVKM come from the germline V gene. Here the CDR3 reads CASSPTGISYNSPLHF. The CDR3 DNA reads as TGTGCCAGCAGCCCTACAGGGATCTCCTATAATTCACCCCTCCACTTT.

The genes are TRBV10-3 and TRBJ1-4; unclear D gene. CDR3 length: 13 amino acids. Between the trimmed V and J ends, which lost 11 bases and 4 bases, there was a span of 14 bases. Germline V gives CDR1 ENHRY, CDR2 SYGVKD. The CDR3 spells CAASGRYNEKLFF. CDR3 bases: TGTGCCGCCTCGGGGAGATATAATGAAAAACTGTTTTTT.

V is TRBV5-1 and J is TRBJ2-2; unclear D gene. V gave up 3 bases and J gave up 7 bases, with 13 bases separating them. The germline V gene has CDR1 SGHRS and CDR2 YFSETQ. CDR3 length: 14 amino acids. In nucleotides, the CDR3 is TGCGCCAGCAGCTCCGGAGAAAACGGCGGGGAGCTGTTTTTT. It codes for CASSSGENGGELFF. The variable domain in full, with the rest retrieved from reference TRBV5-1 and TRBJ2-2, is KAGVTQTPRYLIKTRGQQVTLSCSPISGHRSVSWYQQTPGQGLQFLFEYFSETQRNKGNFPGRFSGRQFSNSRSEMNVSTLELGDSALYLCASSSGENGGELFFGEGSRLTVL.

This chain joins TRBV4-2 and TRBJ1-2; tentatively, D is TRBD1 (5 bases). CDR1 and CDR2 from the germline V gene are LGHNA and YNFKEQ. Trimming cost V 1 base and J 5 bases, with 14 bases left between them. This CDR3 comprises 15 residues. The CDR3 sequence is CASSQVGQGGYGYTF. In DNA, the CDR3 is TGTGCCAGCAGCCAAGTAGGGCAGGGTGGTTATGGCTACACCTTC.

The chain recombines TRBV4-1 with TRBJ2-7, with a tentative D call TRBD1 (5 bases). The CDR3 consists of 16 residues. Trimming pared 5 bases from V and 2 bases from J, leaving 19 bases between. Germline CDR1 reads MGHRA; CDR2 reads YSYEKL. The CDR3 reads CASSKPRWGPAYEQYV. The DNA for the CDR3 is TGCGCCAGCAGCAAACCCCGGTGGGGCCCCGCCTACGAGCAGTACGTC.

The chain has TRBV6-5 and TRBJ1-3, with TRBD1 as a possible D gene (5 bases). CDR3 size: 16 residues. In germline, CDR1 is MNHEY, CDR2 SVGAGI. The V gene lost 0 bases and the J gene lost 4 bases, with 13 bases spanning the gap. The CDR3 loop is CASSYSIGDSGNTIYF. The CDR3 DNA follows: TGTGCCAGCAGTTACTCGATAGGGGATTCAGGAAACACCATATATTTT.

This clone was recorded once. V is TRBV28 and J is TRBJ1-5, with D unclear. CDR3 size: 16 residues. Germline V gene data show CDR1 as MDHEN and CDR2 as SYDVKM. The V gene lost 4 bases and the J gene lost 5 bases, with 18 bases spanning the gap. Here the CDR3 DNA reads TGTGCCAGCAGTTCCCCCGCCCCGAACTTGGATCAGCCCCAGCATTTT. The encoded protein is CASSSPAPNLDQPQHF.

The chain links TRBV28 to TRBJ1-2, with TRBD1 matching over 7 bases. The CDR3 sequence is 15 residues long. The trim removed 2 bases at V and 4 bases at J, leaving 7 bases unmatched. The germline V gene encodes CDR1 MDHEN and CDR2 SYDVKM. As DNA, the CDR3 is TGTGCCAGCAGTTTACTGGGCAGGGGGACCTATGGCTACACCTTC. It codes for CASSLLGRGTYGYTF.

The CDR3 sequence is CASSQLEGRGSYNEQFF. Here the CDR3 DNA reads TGCGCCAGCAGCCAACTGGAAGGTAGAGGCTCCTACAATGAGCAGTTCTTC. V and J are TRBV4-1 and TRBJ2-1, with unresolved D. Trimming took off 2 bases at V and 0 bases at J, with 14 bases between the two ends. Per the germline V gene, CDR1 is MGHRA and CDR2 is YSYEKL. The CDR3 runs to 17 residues.

This sequence joins TRBV9 and TRBJ2-3; TRBD1 matches at 9 bases. The CDR3 runs to 14 residues. The V gene's germline CDR1 is SGDLS and CDR2 YYNGEE. The junction had 4 bases not matched to a gene; V was cut back by 3 bases and J by 5 bases. The CDR3 here is CASSATGGRDTQYF. In DNA form, the CDR3 reads TGTGCCAGCAGCGCGACAGGGGGGAGAGATACGCAGTATTTT.

The chain couples TRBV4-1 to TRBJ2-7, with 9 bases matching TRBD1. The CDR3 covers 13 residues. Germline V gene sequence: CDR1 MGHRA, CDR2 YSYEKL. V trimming: 2 bases; J trimming: 5 bases; junction bases outside the gene matches: 1. The CDR3 DNA reads TGCGCCAGCAGCCAACGACAGGGGGACGAGCAGTACGTC. Translating it yields CASSQRQGDEQYV.

This clone was picked up one time. The J gene is TRBJ2-7, the V gene TRBV7-2, with TRBD1 matching over 7 bases. V was clipped by 2 bases and J by 4 bases; unmatched bases: 14. This CDR3 spans 17 amino acids. The germline V gene encodes CDR1 SGHTA and CDR2 FQGNSA. The CDR3 protein is CASSLFAGTGATYEQYV. Written as DNA, the CDR3 is TGTGCCAGCAGCTTATTCGCCGGTACAGGGGCAACTTACGAGCAGTACGTC.

In the case of this clone: One junction end disagrees with the germline gene, perhaps due to a read error. This sequence joins TRBV19 and TRBJ1-5, with 8 bases that match TRBD1. There are 14 residues in the CDR3. Germline V gene lookup returns CDR1 LNHDA and CDR2 SQIVND (reference sequence). CDR3 amino acids: CASSVDRGNQPQHF. The CDR3 coding sequence is TGTGCCAGTAGTGTAGACAGGGGTAATCAGCCCCAGCATTTT.

This chain connects TRBV2 to TRBJ2-7, with 9 bases identical to TRBD1. This CDR3 contains 15 residues. Germline CDR1 and CDR2: SNHLY and FYNNEI. The junction had 6 bases not matched to a gene; V was cut back by 5 bases and J by 1 base. The chain's CDR3 is CASSYRGRRSYEQYV. Here the CDR3 DNA reads TGTGCCAGCAGTTACAGGGGGCGAAGGTCCTACGAGCAGTACGTC.

CDR3 nucleotide sequence: TGTGCCATCAGTGCCGACAGGGGGCGTAATTCACCCCTCCACTTT. This translates into CAISADRGRNSPLHF. This rearrangement joins TRBV10-3 to TRBJ1-6; 10 bases map to TRBD1. Germline CDR1 is ENHRY and CDR2 is SYGVKD. The CDR3 sequence is 15 residues long. V gave up 4 bases and J gave up 6 bases; unmatched junction bases: 3.

This clone was counted only a few times. This chain links TRBV7-6 with TRBJ1-1; D ambiguous. The ends were cut back, 1 base at V and 7 bases at J, with 10 bases in the middle. Germline V gene lookup returns CDR1 SGHVS and CDR2 FNYEAQ. The CDR3 has 13 amino acids. For the CDR3, the DNA is TGTGCCAGCAGCTTAGGCGGGGAGGGTGAAGCTTTCTTT. Its protein is CASSLGGEGEAFF.

The rearrangement joins TRBV6-6 to TRBJ1-1; D not resolved. Trimming removed 1 base from V and 2 bases from J, with 5 bases in between. Germline V lookup: CDR1 MNHNY, CDR2 SVGAGI (reference sequence). The length of the CDR3 is 13 residues. The CDR3 region is CASSYLTNTEAFF. CDR3 coding DNA: TGTGCCAGCAGTTACTTGACTAACACTGAAGCTTTCTTT.

The rearrangement links TRBV29-1 to TRBJ1-3; 9 nucleotides line up with TRBD1. CDR1 and CDR2 from the germline V gene are SQVTM and ANQGSEA. There are 11 residues in the CDR3. The trim removed 7 bases at V and 10 bases at J, leaving 5 bases unmatched. The DNA for the CDR3 is TGCAGCGGGGGGACAGGGAAAACCATATATTTT. It yields the protein CSGGTGKTIYF.